This TCR beta chain appears in the sequencing data of a study of blood T cells in healthy people across ages (dated by TCRdb to the mid-2010s). Regarding the complete study: Template switching captured roughly one uniquely barcoded TCR beta cDNA molecule per two T cells in model experiments. To avoid experimental bias, donors of different ages were spread randomly across the sequencing lanes. The study analyzed two additional independent replicas of 1 million unique cDNA reads from the same blood draw for two donors, one aged 18 to 30 and one aged 80 or older. Four age groups were formed from the donors: young (average approximately 16 years), middle-aged (less than 40), aged (about 62) and long-lived (around 82). To track age-related changes in TCR beta repertoire diversity, the study relied on deep sequencing normalized with unique cDNA molecular identifiers. Here is what the overall study found, with its caveats: There was a strong correlation between observed TCR beta diversity and the percentage of naive T cells measured by flow cytometry. Estimates of total diversity based on one million sequenced T cells were considered lower bounds and underestimates. Compared with the aged group, more naive CD4+ T cells, fewer expanded clones and increased TCR diversity were shown by the long-lived group, suggesting age selection. Observed TCR beta diversity per million T cells fell roughly linearly with age, and a significant reduction was already apparent by age roughly 41. Conclusive comparison of naive and antigen-experienced compartments was prevented by the profiling of bulk unsorted PBMCs. Because the CMV infection status of the donors was unknown, age-related changes in expanded clonotypes may potentially have been confounded.

From the cysteine up to the phenylalanine, the CDR3 has a length of 13 residues. Of the read, only the CDR3 DNA is kept; its 39 bases are in frame from base 1. V sheds 2 bases and J sheds 6 bases, leaving 8 bases between their ends. CDR1 is given as KGHDR and CDR2 as SFDVKD, both from the germline V gene. Systemically healthy Caucasian individuals from Russia, some 36 in total and aged roughly 6 to 100 years, were included as donors. About 9.8 milliliters of peripheral blood were drawn from each donor into EDTA-treated Vacutainer tubes. Ficoll-Paque density-gradient centrifugation was used to isolate PBMCs, with at least 7 million per sample. Total RNA was extracted from PBMCs with Trizol reagent, with at least 6 micrograms obtained per sample. Naive CD45RAhigh/CD27high T cell percentages were measured by flow cytometry on a PBMC aliquot from every donor. About this clonotype itself: Its antigen specificity is not known. There are no base qualities to consult, and no much larger clone falls within one base.

Receptor libraries were prepared by 5' RACE. TCRdb records Illumina HiSeq 2500 as the sequencer. A second 7 to 11 cycle PCR used a sample-barcoded 5' primer and a J-beta primer mix. A template-switch 5' adaptor carrying 12 random nucleotides introduced a unique molecular identifier onto each TCR beta cDNA molecule. Each sample yielded at least 2.5 million CDR3-containing paired-end reads. All of the RNA was converted into first-strand cDNA using the Mint cDNA synthesis kit, with a TRBC-specific oligonucleotide serving as the primer. All cDNA was treated with uracil-DNA glycosylase and then went through a first 18-cycle PCR with the universal primers M1SS and BC2_uni_R. The published analysis was carried out like this. For normalization, 1 million high-quality reads were randomly selected from each sample, with every read carrying a distinct molecular identifier. Instead of being binned into consensus sequences, reads that shared molecular identifiers were thrown out. MiTCR, set to a Q25 quality threshold and the strictest error-elimination algorithm, was used for CDR3 identification, clonotype clustering and error correction. A nonparametric unseen species model using Euler transformation provided a lower-bound estimate of total TCR beta diversity. TCRdb handled the public reads itself, with Q25 trimming in fastp and clone calling in MiXCR, and kept productive beta chains. Identical CDR3 proteins give one entry, which carries the most common genes and DNA. These V and J calls rely on TCRdb rather than the paper's analysis. The sample table shows approximately 810,000 distinct CDR3 sequences, and roughly 26% are seen once. The biggest ten clones account for roughly 17% of the sample.

Sequenced input: blood. The receptor chain draws on TRBV24-1 and TRBJ2-3; the D gene cannot be resolved reliably. The clonotype comes from a woman of 80 years or more in good health. The sequence in DNA is TGTGCCACCAGTGATTCGACAAAGGATACGCAGTATTTT. Its protein product is CATSDSTKDTQYF.